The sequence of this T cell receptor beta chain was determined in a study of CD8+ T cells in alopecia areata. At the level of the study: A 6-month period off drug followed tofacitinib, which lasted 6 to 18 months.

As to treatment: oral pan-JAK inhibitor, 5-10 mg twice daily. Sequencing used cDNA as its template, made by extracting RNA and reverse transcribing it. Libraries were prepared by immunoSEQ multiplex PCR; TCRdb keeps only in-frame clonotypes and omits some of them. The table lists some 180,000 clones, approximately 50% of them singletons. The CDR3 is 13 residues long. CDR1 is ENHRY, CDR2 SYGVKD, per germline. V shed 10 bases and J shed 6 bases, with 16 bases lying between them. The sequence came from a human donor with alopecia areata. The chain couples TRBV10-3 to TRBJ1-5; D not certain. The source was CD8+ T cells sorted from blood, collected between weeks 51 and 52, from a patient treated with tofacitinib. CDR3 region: CATLETTSQPQHF. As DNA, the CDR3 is TGTGCCACCCTCGAAACCACCAGTCAGCCCCAGCATTTT.